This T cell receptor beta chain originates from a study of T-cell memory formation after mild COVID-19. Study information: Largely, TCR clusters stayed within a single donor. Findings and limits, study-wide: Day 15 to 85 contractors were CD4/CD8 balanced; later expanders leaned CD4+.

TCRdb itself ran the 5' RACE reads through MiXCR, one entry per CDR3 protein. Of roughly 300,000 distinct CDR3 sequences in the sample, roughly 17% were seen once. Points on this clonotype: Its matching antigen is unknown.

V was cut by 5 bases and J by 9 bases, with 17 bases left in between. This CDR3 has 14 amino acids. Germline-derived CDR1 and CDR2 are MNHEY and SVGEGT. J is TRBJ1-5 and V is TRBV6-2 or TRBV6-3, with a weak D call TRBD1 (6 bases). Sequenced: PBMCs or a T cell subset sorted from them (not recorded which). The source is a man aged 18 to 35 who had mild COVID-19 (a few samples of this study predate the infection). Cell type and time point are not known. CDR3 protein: CASSEGGARVPQHF. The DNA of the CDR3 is TGTGCCAGCAGTGAGGGGGGGGCTCGTGTGCCCCAGCATTTT.